The entry below describes one T cell receptor (beta chain). This sample is part of a study of technical replicates of blood from a few donors. Germline V lookup: CDR1 SGHTA, CDR2 FQGNSA. The V end was cut by 5 bases, the J end by 2 bases, with 14 bases between. This CDR3 is built from 15 residues. The table came from immunoSEQ multiplex PCR; TCRdb's copy has only in-frame clones and leaves some out. The sample has approximately 59,000 clones; about 96% are singletons. The sequenced sample was PBMCs. The V call is TRBV7-2, the J call TRBJ2-3; TRBD1 is a possible D gene (5 bases). This TCR was sampled from a human donor in good health. Some clones in this sample may be carry-over from other donors' samples. DNA of the CDR3: TGTGCCAGCAGCGTAGGACAATTTTCCACAGATACGCAGTATTTT. Its protein is CASSVGQFSTDTQYF.